Below, 10 T cell receptor beta chains from the same sample are listed, as sequenced in a study of T cells in Graves' hyperthyroidism and ophthalmopathy. Using RNA transcripts as the source, TCR beta CDR3 regions were amplified. With the HTBI primer set, the TCR CDR3 went through a first round of RT-PCR. TCRdb re-called the multiplex PCR reads through MiXCR, storing one row per CDR3 protein. The repertoire includes some 760,000 distinct CDR3 sequences, approximately 15% of them detected once, and 10% to 13% sits in the top ten. Material for sequencing was blood. These receptor sequences come from a woman between 18 and 30 years old with Graves' hyperthyroidism.

This clonotype was recorded at least ten times. The chain recombines TRBV20-1 with TRBJ1-5; the D is unclear. The CDR3 loop spans 15 amino acids. V lost 1 base and J lost 4, with 14 bases in between. Germline loops: CDR1 DFQATT, CDR2 SNEGSKA (reference sequence). CDR3 loop: CSARVTPIGNQPQHF. CDR3 DNA: TGCAGTGCTAGAGTTACCCCGATCGGAAATCAGCCCCAGCATTTT.

In regard to this clonotype: A read error may be the cause here, since a much bigger clone is one base away. Given the absence of the conserved phenylalanine or tryptophan at the CDR3 end, a read error is likely. The V call is TRBV28, the J call TRBJ2-5; TRBD1 or TRBD2 may be the D gene (5 bases each). There are 13 residues in the CDR3. Germline assignment: CDR1 MDHEN and CDR2 SYDVKM. The ends were cut back, 2 bases at V and 4 bases at J, with 8 bases in the middle. CDR3 DNA sequence: TGTGCCAGCAGTTTAGAGGGGAGAGAGACCCAGTACCTC. It translates to CASSLEGRETQYL.

This clonotype was seen repeatedly, ten times or more. The J gene is TRBJ2-3, the V gene TRBV13; 10 nucleotides match TRBD2. V trimming: 6 bases; J trimming: 5 bases; junction bases outside the gene matches: 14. Germline V gene sequence: CDR1 PRHDT, CDR2 FYEKMQ (reference sequence). The CDR3 spans 17 residues. As DNA, the CDR3 is TGTGCCAGCAGTCCCCAAGGACTAGCGGATACTGTAGATACGCAGTATTTT. It translates to CASSPQGLADTVDTQYF.

The table lists this clonotype with many counts. The chain uses TRBV20-1 and TRBJ1-1, with no clear D. The CDR3 has 15 residues. Trimming stripped 2 bases from V and 1 base from J, with 14 bases between. Germline loops: CDR1 DFQATT, CDR2 SNEGSKA (reference sequence). The CDR3 coding sequence is TGCAGTGCTAGACCTCCCCAGGTGAGGAACACTGAAGCTTTCTTT. Its protein product is CSARPPQVRNTEAFF.

This clonotype was found many times. The chain has TRBV7-2 and TRBJ2-1; possible D gene TRBD2, 5 bases. The CDR3 loop spans 11 amino acids. CDR1 and CDR2 from the germline V gene are SGHTA and FQGNSA. The ends were cut back, 6 bases at V and 5 bases at J, with 5 bases in the middle. As DNA, the CDR3 is TGTGCCAGCAGACTAGACAATGAGCAGTTCTTC. Encoded protein: CASRLDNEQFF.

With respect to this clonotype: This may stem from a read error, because a much larger clone lies one nucleotide away. V is TRBV11-2 and J is TRBJ2-2; TRBD2 aligns across 10 bases. Germline-derived CDR1 and CDR2 are SGHAT and FQNNGV. The CDR3 is 16 residues long. Losses at the gene ends were 7 bases for V and 6 bases for J; bases not matched to a gene: 11. CDR3 sequence (DNA): TGTGCCAGCAACGGGTCCAGCGGGAGGGCCCCCGGGGAGCTGTTTTTT. Encoded protein: CASNGSSGRAPGELFF.

V gene TRBV7-8 combines with J gene TRBJ1-3; a possible D gene is TRBD1 (5 bases). Trimming shortened V by 4 bases and J by 1 base, and 14 bases separated the two germline ends. CDR1 is SGHVS and CDR2 is FQNEAQ in the germline V gene. CDR3 length: 16 residues. Here the CDR3 reads CASSSRVAGSGNTIYF. The DNA of the CDR3 is TGTGCCAGCAGCTCCCGGGTAGCAGGGTCTGGAAACACCATATATTTT.

CDR3: CASSLREELFF. CDR3 bases: TGTGCCAGCTCCCTCCGTGAGGAACTGTTTTTT. The chain links TRBV18 to TRBJ1-4; D gene uncertain. The CDR3 runs 11 residues. The germline V gene has CDR1 KGHSH and CDR2 LQKENI. V lost 6 bases to trimming and J lost 12 bases, with 11 bases between them.

At least ten counts were recorded for this clonotype. J is TRBJ2-3 and V is TRBV7-3; D gene ambiguous. CDR3 length equals 15 residues. Between the trimmed V and J ends, which lost 0 bases and 9 bases, there was a span of 16 bases. Germline V lookup: CDR1 SGHTA, CDR2 FQGTGA. CDR3 sequence: CASSLTLTRRGTQYF. The CDR3 nucleotides are TGTGCCAGCAGCTTAACGTTAACACGGCGTGGGACGCAGTATTTT.

In its sample, this clonotype was seen many times. V gene TRBV7-3 combines with J gene TRBJ2-1; maybe TRBD2 (6 bases). Trimming stripped 5 bases from V and 0 bases from J, with 14 bases between. The CDR3 consists of 16 residues. The germline gives CDR1 SGHTA, CDR2 FQGTGA. CDR3: CASSRIAASSYNEQFF. The DNA for the CDR3 is TGTGCCAGCAGCAGAATAGCGGCAAGCTCCTACAATGAGCAGTTCTTC.